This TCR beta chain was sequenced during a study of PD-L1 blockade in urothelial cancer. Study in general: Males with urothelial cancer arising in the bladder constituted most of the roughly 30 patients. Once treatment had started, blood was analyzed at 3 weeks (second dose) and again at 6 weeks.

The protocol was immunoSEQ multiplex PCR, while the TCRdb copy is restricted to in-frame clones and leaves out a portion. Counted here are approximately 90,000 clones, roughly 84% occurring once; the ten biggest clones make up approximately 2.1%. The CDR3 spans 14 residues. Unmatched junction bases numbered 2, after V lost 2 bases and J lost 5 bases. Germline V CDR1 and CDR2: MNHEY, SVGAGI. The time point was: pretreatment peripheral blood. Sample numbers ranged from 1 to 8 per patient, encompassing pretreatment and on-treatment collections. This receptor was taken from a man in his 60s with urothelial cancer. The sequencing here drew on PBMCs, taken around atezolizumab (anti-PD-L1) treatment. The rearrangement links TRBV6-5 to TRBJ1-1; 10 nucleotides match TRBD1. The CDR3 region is CASSYRTGGTEAFF. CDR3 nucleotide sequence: TGTGCCAGCAGTTACAGGACAGGGGGGACTGAAGCTTTCTTT.